This T cell receptor (beta chain) is drawn from a study of T-cell reconstitution after alpha-beta-depleted transplantation in children. Unique molecular identifiers were incorporated into the prepared TCRbeta library. TCRdb reprocessed the PCR reads via MiXCR and lists one record per CDR3 protein. The sample contains about 58,000 distinct CDR3 sequences, 44% of which appear only once. Trimming shortened V by 6 bases and J by 3 bases, and 18 bases separated the two germline ends. Germline CDR1 MNHNS, CDR2 SASEGT. The CDR3 runs to 16 residues. This clonotype has just a few counts. Its antigen is as yet unknown. Study findings and constraints: The study traced high day-60 TCRbeta diversity in some patients to surviving recipient T cells and thymic progenitors. Where alpha-beta T cells came from about two months after transplant was reportedly several hundred expanded graft clones.

The chain links TRBV6-1 to TRBJ1-5, with D perhaps TRBD1 (5 bases). The sequencing used PBMCs, mostly from graft donor cells, collected 360 days after TCRalphabeta/CD19-depleted stem cell transplant. This clonotype was obtained from a male patient aged 5 to 17 who had a stem cell transplant for acute lymphoblastic leukemia, so the T cells may come from the graft donor. The CDR3 nucleotides read TGTGCCAGCAGGCGCGATGGGGGGGGTCCCAATCAGCCCCAGCATTTT. Protein: CASRRDGGGPNQPQHF.